This T cell receptor (beta chain) was observed in a study of blood T cell repertoires in COVID-19. Study at large: Acute and convalescent COVID-19 samples came from the United States, Italy and Spain. Nucleic acid was either cDNA or gDNA, and it came from T cells, B-cell-depleted T cells, or PBMCs.

Per the authors' pipeline: It was from reference gene primer amplification that nucleated cell counts were estimated. Measured with immunoSEQ multiplex PCR; TCRdb has only the in-frame clones, and not every one. The V and J calls and the clone size are those of that table, but D and trimming were determined from the DNA. The sample has 130,000 or so clones; around 79% are singletons. Germline-derived CDR1 and CDR2 are MDHEN and SYDVKM. This CDR3 comprises 16 residues. V was clipped by 3 bases and J by 1 base, with 12 bases between them. Followed over time, Seattle patients had been enrolled while infection was active.

Sequencing used peripheral blood. The chain recombines TRBV28 with TRBJ2-2; TRBD1 might be the D (5 bases). The origin of this receptor is a woman in her 70s with COVID-19, enrolled during active disease. DNA for the CDR3: TGTGCCAGCAGTTTGAGACAGACCCAGAACACCGGGGAGCTGTTTTTT. Translating it yields CASSLRQTQNTGELFF.